This T cell receptor beta chain was sequenced in a study of blood T cell repertoires in COVID-19. About the study: The study drew acute and convalescent COVID-19 samples from the United States, Italy and Spain. PBMCs, B-cell-depleted T cells, or T cells provided the cDNA or gDNA that made up the material.

Trimming stripped 7 bases from V and 5 bases from J, with 14 bases between. CDR3 size: 13 residues. Germline V lookup: CDR1 LNHNV, CDR2 YYDKDF (reference sequence). Authors' analysis steps: Nucleated cell counts were estimated from reference gene primer amplification. Method: immunoSEQ multiplex PCR; TCRdb's copy keeps in-frame clones and lacks some. V, J and clone size are taken as reported in that table, and D and trimming were inferred from the DNA itself. This table has over 130,000 clones, roughly 80% appearing once. The sequencing input was peripheral blood. The rearrangement joins TRBV15 to TRBJ2-5; D may be TRBD2 (5 bases). The receptor was derived from a man aged 50 or older with acute or convalescent COVID-19. The chain's CDR3 is CATTPDSAETQYF. The CDR3 DNA reads as TGTGCCACCACCCCGGACTCTGCCGAGACCCAGTACTTC. The entire variable domain, with the rest obtained from reference TRBV15 and TRBJ2-5, is as follows: DAMVIQNPRYQVTQFGKPVTLSCSQTLNHNVMYWYQQKSSQAPKLLFHYYDKDFNNEADTPDNFQSRRPNTSFCFLDIRSPGLGDTAMYLCATTPDSAETQYFGPGTRLLVL.